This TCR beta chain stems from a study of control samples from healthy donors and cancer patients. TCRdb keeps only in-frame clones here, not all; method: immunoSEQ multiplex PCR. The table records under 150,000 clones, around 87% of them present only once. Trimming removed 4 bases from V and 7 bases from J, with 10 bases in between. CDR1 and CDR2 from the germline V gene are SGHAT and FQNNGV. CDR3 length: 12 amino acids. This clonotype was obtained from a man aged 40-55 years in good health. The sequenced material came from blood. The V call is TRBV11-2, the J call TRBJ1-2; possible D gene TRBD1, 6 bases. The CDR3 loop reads CASSSRTAGYTF. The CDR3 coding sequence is TGTGCCAGCAGCTCCCGGACAGCTGGCTACACCTTC.